This passage covers 16 T cell receptor beta chains from one sample sequenced in a study of blood T cell repertoires in COVID-19. Only in-frame clones appear in the TCRdb table, and some are missing; sequencing was by immunoSEQ multiplex PCR. Of 150,000 to 200,000 clones listed, roughly 80% were seen once; the top ten hold approximately 12%. The sample comprised peripheral blood. The origin of the receptors is a woman older than 75 with COVID-19, enrolled during active disease.

V is TRBV18 and J is TRBJ1-1; TRBD1 matches at 8 bases. The CDR3 length is 14 residues. The V segment lost 4 bases and the J segment 1 base; nucleotides outside the gene matches: 2. Looked up from germline, CDR1 is KGHSH and CDR2 is LQKENI. CDR3 in amino acids: CASSRQGTNTEAFF. The CDR3 bases are TGTGCCAGCTCACGACAGGGGACGAACACTGAAGCTTTCTTT.

To note about this clone: The junction departs from germline at one end; a sequencing error may be responsible. The chain employs TRBV2 and TRBJ2-1; 7 nucleotides line up with TRBD2. The length of the CDR3 is 12 residues. Germline V CDR1 and CDR2: SNHLY, FYNNEI. The CDR3 sequence: CASSEVGEGRLF. As DNA, the CDR3 is TGTGCCAGCAGTGAAGTGGGGGAGGGCCGGCTCTTC.

The count of this clone is one. The genes are TRBV2 and TRBJ2-3; TRBD1 matches at 8 bases. V shed 10 bases and J 2 bases; nucleotides not matched to a gene: 5. The CDR3 runs to 13 residues. Germline assignment: CDR1 SNHLY and CDR2 FYNNEI. The CDR3 DNA follows: TGTGCCACACGGGACAGGAACACAGATACGCAGTATTTT. Its protein product is CATRDRNTDTQYF.

The chain joins TRBV6-1 to TRBJ1-3; 7 bases are a match to TRBD1. The CDR3 loop spans 15 amino acids. Germline V gene data show CDR1 as MNHNS and CDR2 as SASEGT. With 2 bases clipped from V and 3 bases from J, the junction kept 4 bases outside the gene matches. The CDR3 DNA follows: TGTGCCAGCAGTGAATGGAACAGGGGTGGAAACACCATATATTTT. Translated: CASSEWNRGGNTIYF.

The chain couples TRBV7-9 to TRBJ2-7; D gene uncertain. From germline, CDR1 is SEHNR and CDR2 FQNEAQ (reference sequence). V lost 4 bases and J 4 bases, leaving 11 bases between the germline ends. The CDR3 loop spans 13 amino acids. In DNA, the CDR3 is TGTGCCAGCAGCTCCCGAGACTTTTACGAGCAGTACTTC. It specifies CASSSRDFYEQYF.

This clone was picked up one time. The chain employs TRBV7-9 and TRBJ2-1; a possible D gene is TRBD2 (5 bases). CDR1 SEHNR and CDR2 FQNEAQ come from the germline V gene (reference sequence). Trimming pared 5 bases from V and 6 bases from J, leaving 23 bases between. The CDR3 has 17 residues. Here the CDR3 reads CASSLGLVAQLGNEQFF. The CDR3, as DNA: TGTGCCAGCAGCCTCGGCTTAGTAGCGCAGTTGGGCAATGAGCAGTTCTTC.

The V gene is TRBV6-1, the J gene TRBJ2-4; 11 nucleotides agree with TRBD2. The ends lost 4 bases at V and 2 bases at J; junction bases unmatched: 7. The germline CDR1 and CDR2 sequences are MNHNS and SASEGT. The CDR3 has 17 amino acids. The CDR3 loop reads CASSGLRLAGTKNIQYF. The CDR3 DNA reads as TGTGCCAGCAGTGGCCTTCGACTAGCGGGGACCAAAAACATTCAGTACTTC.

This clone showed up just once. This chain joins TRBV10-3 and TRBJ1-1; maybe TRBD1 (5 bases). With 6 bases removed from V and 0 bases from J, the gap between germline ends came to 23 bases. Germline loops: CDR1 ENHRY, CDR2 SYGVKD. The CDR3 covers 18 residues. The CDR3 region has the DNA TGTGCCATCAGGAACGACATCCGGGGGGTGCGAATGAACACTGAAGCTTTCTTT. This gives the protein CAIRNDIRGVRMNTEAFF.

The V and J genes are TRBV6-5 and TRBJ2-3; no clear D. Germline V gives CDR1 MNHEY, CDR2 SVGAGI. V lost 6 bases, J lost 6 bases, and 7 bases lay in between. The CDR3 covers 11 residues. The CDR3 is CASRGADTQYF. CDR3 coding DNA: TGTGCCAGCAGGGGCGCGGATACGCAGTATTTT.

The V and J genes are TRBV2 and TRBJ2-1; TRBD2 agrees at 11 bases. The V gene end was trimmed by 0 bases and the J gene end by 4 bases; junction bases not matched to a gene: 5. Germline values: CDR1 SNHLY, CDR2 FYNNEI. This CDR3 has 17 residues. CDR3 DNA: TGTGCCAGCAGTGAAGCTTTACTAGCGGGAGTGTACAATGAGCAGTTCTTC. Residues: CASSEALLAGVYNEQFF.

V usage is TRBV18 and J usage is TRBJ1-2, with TRBD1 as a possible D gene (6 bases). This CDR3 region has 15 residues. Trimming shortened V by 1 base and J by 8 bases, and 17 bases separated the two germline ends. Per germline, CDR1 KGHSH and CDR2 LQKENI. CDR3 DNA sequence: TGTGCCAGCTCACCACGCCCAGGGGAAGCCGGGGGCTACACCTTC. It codes for CASSPRPGEAGGYTF.

This clone was seen only a few times. The chain joins TRBV27 to TRBJ1-5; D is perhaps TRBD1 (6 bases). V was clipped by 2 bases and J by 2 bases, with 10 bases between them. Per germline, CDR1 MNHEY and CDR2 SMNVEV (reference sequence). The CDR3 is 15 residues long. The CDR3 loop is CASSLVAGGNQPQHF. DNA of the CDR3: TGTGCCAGCAGTTTAGTGGCAGGGGGCAATCAGCCCCAGCATTTT.

CDR3 DNA sequence: TGTGCCAGCAGCCCCGGTAGTGTGCGGGAGGTGCAGTTCTTC. Its translation: CASSPGSVREVQFF. The J gene is TRBJ2-1, the V gene TRBV7-6, with 8 bases identical to TRBD2. V was clipped by 5 bases and J by 12 bases; unmatched bases: 12. The CDR3 has 14 amino acids. Germline CDR1 reads SGHVS; CDR2 reads FNYEAQ.

The chain carries TRBV28 and TRBJ2-7; 9 bases line up with TRBD2. Trimming removed 2 bases from V and 6 bases from J; junction bases left unmatched: 8. Germline lookup yields CDR1 MDHEN and CDR2 SYDVKM. The CDR3 length is 15 residues. This CDR3 is CASSLRAGGPVEQYF. The CDR3 DNA reads as TGTGCCAGCAGTTTAAGGGCGGGAGGGCCGGTCGAGCAGTACTTC. Full variable domain (remainder filled in from reference TRBV28 and TRBJ2-7): DVKVTQSSRYLVKRTGEKVFLECVQDMDHENMFWYRQDPGLGLRLIYFSYDVKMKEKGDIPEGYSVSREKKERFSLILESASTNQTSMYLCASSLRAGGPVEQYFGPGTRLTVT.

The CDR3 DNA reads TGTGCCAGCAGTGGGGACTATTCGAACACCGGGGAGCTGTTTTTT. Protein: CASSGDYSNTGELFF. The V call is TRBV2, the J call TRBJ2-2; 7 nucleotides match TRBD2. There are 15 residues in the CDR3. The germline CDR1 and CDR2 sequences are SNHLY and FYNNEI. Losses at the gene ends were 4 bases for V and 0 bases for J; bases not matched to a gene: 2.

This clone was picked up many times. Other DNA sequences of this sample code for an identical CDR3. The V and J genes are TRBV9 and TRBJ2-7, with 8 bases matching TRBD2. Germline V gene lookup returns CDR1 SGDLS and CDR2 YYNGEE. With V trimmed by 0 bases and J by 6 bases, 8 bases remained unmatched. The CDR3 runs to 15 residues. CDR3 bases: TGTGCCAGCAGCGTAGGTCGGGCGGGGGGCGGCGAGCAGTACTTC. This encodes CASSVGRAGGGEQYF.